These 27 T cell receptor beta chains originate from one sample sequenced in a study of cytomegalovirus exposure and HLA in healthy donors. The study ran its PCR with 60 Vbeta and 13 Jbeta primers. TCRdb's table, derived via immunoSEQ multiplex PCR, lists solely in-frame clones and lacks some. The repertoire includes over 250,000 clones, about 75% of them detected once, and under 3% sits in the top ten. Material: PBMCs. The receptors come from a female donor in good health and CMV-seronegative.

This clone has a handful of counts. V usage is TRBV27 and J usage is TRBJ2-5; a possible D gene is TRBD2 (5 bases). From germline, CDR1 is MNHEY and CDR2 SMNVEV (reference sequence). This CDR3 is built from 13 residues. The V end lost 5 bases, the J end lost 7 bases, and 14 bases lay between the germline ends. The CDR3 DNA is TGTGCCAGCAGTCTACTCTTCCGGGGGACCCAGTACTTC. It is translated as CASSLLFRGTQYF.

V gene TRBV29-1 combines with J gene TRBJ1-1; no clear D gene. The CDR3 has 14 residues. Trimming cost V 6 bases and J 6 bases, with 20 bases left between them. From germline, CDR1 is SQVTM and CDR2 ANQGSEA. The CDR3 nucleotides read TGCAGCGTCGCCCCTATCGTGGTGATCCCTGAAGCTTTCTTT. Translated: CSVAPIVVIPEAFF.

The V gene is TRBV5-1, the J gene TRBJ2-1; TRBD2 matches at 9 bases. The germline gives CDR1 SGHRS, CDR2 YFSETQ. J was trimmed by 8 bases and V by 4 bases; bases with no gene match: 10. The CDR3 consists of 15 residues. The CDR3 nucleotides are TGCGCCAGCAGCCTGAGGGCTAGCGGGATAGATGAGCAGTTCTTC. Its protein is CASSLRASGIDEQFF.

J is TRBJ1-1 and V is TRBV10-3; 7 bases map to TRBD1. The trim removed 5 bases at V and 2 bases at J, leaving 11 bases unmatched. The CDR3 covers 16 residues. Germline loops: CDR1 ENHRY, CDR2 SYGVKD. CDR3 nucleotide sequence: TGTGCCATCAGTACCGAATCGACAGGGCCTAACACTGAAGCTTTCTTT. It specifies CAISTESTGPNTEAFF.

V and J are TRBV5-4 and TRBJ2-7, with 11 nucleotides matching TRBD1. From germline, CDR1 is SGHNT and CDR2 YYREEE (reference sequence). The junction had 10 bases not matched to a gene; V was cut back by 3 bases and J by 5 bases. The CDR3 is made up of 16 amino acids. The DNA for the CDR3 is TGTGCCAGCAGCTGGGGCTTGGGGACAGGGGGAAACGAGCAGTACTTC. Its protein is CASSWGLGTGGNEQYF.

The rearrangement uses TRBV4-1 and TRBJ2-1; 8 nucleotides agree with TRBD1. Germline values: CDR1 MGHRA, CDR2 YSYEKL. The CDR3 has 16 amino acids. J was trimmed by 6 bases and V by 0 bases; bases with no gene match: 7. The CDR3 nucleotides read TGCGCCAGCAGCCAAGATATGCAGGGGGCACTCAATGAGCAGTTCTTC. It codes for CASSQDMQGALNEQFF.

The rearrangement uses TRBV6-5 and TRBJ2-2, with D possibly matching TRBD1 (5 bases). V was clipped by 7 bases and J by 4 bases, with 10 bases between them. CDR1 is MNHEY and CDR2 is SVGAGI in the germline V gene. The CDR3 length is 13 residues. The CDR3 DNA is TGTGCCAGCAAGAGGACACCCACCGGGGAGCTGTTTTTT. Protein: CASKRTPTGELFF.

The V gene is TRBV6-1, the J gene TRBJ1-2; 10 bases match TRBD1. The CDR3 has 13 residues. The ends lost 6 bases at V and 8 bases at J; junction bases unmatched: 6. Germline V gene data show CDR1 as MNHNS and CDR2 as SASEGT. Here the CDR3 DNA reads TGTGCCAGCAGGTGGGACAGGGGCGGAGGCTACACCTTC. This encodes CASRWDRGGGYTF.

J is TRBJ2-1 and V is TRBV2; no definite D call. Per the germline V gene, CDR1 is SNHLY and CDR2 is FYNNEI. V lost 6 bases and J lost 4, with 7 bases in between. The CDR3 totals 12 residues. The CDR3 here is CASSPLYNEQFF. The CDR3 nucleotides read TGTGCCAGCAGCCCACTATACAATGAGCAGTTCTTC.

This sequence joins TRBV28 and TRBJ1-1; TRBD1 might be the D (6 bases). Germline CDR1 MDHEN, CDR2 SYDVKM. Trimming stripped 3 bases from V and 0 bases from J, with 23 bases between. This CDR3 contains 19 residues. In DNA form, the CDR3 reads TGTGCCAGCAGTTTCAAGGGCCCCAGCCTAAGGACAGTGAACACTGAAGCTTTCTTT. Residues: CASSFKGPSLRTVNTEAFF.

This clone was counted a single time. This chain links TRBV6-4 with TRBJ2-2; 9 bases are a match to TRBD1. Germline values: CDR1 MRHNA, CDR2 SNTAGT. The V segment lost 6 bases and the J segment 5 bases; nucleotides outside the gene matches: 4. The CDR3 spans 14 residues. The CDR3 sequence: CASRPGQGTGELFF. DNA for the CDR3: TGTGCCAGCAGGCCGGGACAGGGTACCGGGGAGCTGTTTTTT.

The CDR3 nucleotides are TGTGCCAGCAGCACACAGAGAAACGCCCATGGCTACACCTTC. It is translated as CASSTQRNAHGYTF. The chain links TRBV7-2 to TRBJ1-2; D call uncertain. The germline V gene encodes CDR1 SGHTA and CDR2 FQGNSA. V was shortened by 5 bases and J by 6 bases, with 16 bases between the two germline ends. This CDR3 spans 14 amino acids.

The rearrangement uses TRBV12-5 and TRBJ1-5, with D hard to call. V lost 11 bases to trimming and J lost 4 bases, with 15 bases between them. The CDR3 consists of 13 residues. From germline, CDR1 is LGHNT and CDR2 FRNRAP. The CDR3, as DNA: TGTGCTTCCCAGGCCATGCAGAATCAGCCCCAGCATTTT. This encodes CASQAMQNQPQHF.

The chain couples TRBV27 to TRBJ2-1; 7 bases match TRBD1. Germline V gene data show CDR1 as MNHEY and CDR2 as SMNVEV (reference sequence). The CDR3 is made up of 17 amino acids. Trimming removed 6 bases from V and 2 bases from J; junction bases left unmatched: 13. CDR3 DNA sequence: TGTGCCAGCAGCCGAAAAACAAAACAGGGGCCCTACAATGAGCAGTTCTTC. Protein product: CASSRKTKQGPYNEQFF.

The chain's CDR3 is CASSFRDYFSYEQYF. For the CDR3, the DNA is TGTGCCAGCAGCTTCAGGGACTATTTCTCCTACGAGCAGTACTTC. The chain employs TRBV7-2 and TRBJ2-7; TRBD2 agrees at 7 bases. Germline lookup yields CDR1 SGHTA and CDR2 FQGNSA. Trimming removed 3 bases from V and 0 bases from J; junction bases left unmatched: 5. CDR3 length equals 15 residues.

The CDR3: CASSPLSGINEQFF. CDR3 DNA: TGTGCCAGCAGCCCACTGAGCGGGATCAATGAGCAGTTCTTC. V gene TRBV11-2 combines with J gene TRBJ2-1; 7 bases fit TRBD2. The junction had 7 bases not matched to a gene; V was cut back by 5 bases and J by 6 bases. Germline V gene lookup returns CDR1 SGHAT and CDR2 FQNNGV. CDR3 length equals 14 residues.

This chain links TRBV28 with TRBJ2-7; perhaps TRBD2 as D (6 bases). This CDR3 contains 17 residues. Germline assignment: CDR1 MDHEN and CDR2 SYDVKM. V dropped 0 bases and J dropped 3 bases, with 18 bases sitting between them. CDR3 nucleotides: TGTGCCAGCAGTTTATGGGGGACCGGGAGACTCTACTACGAGCAGTACTTC. Its translation is CASSLWGTGRLYYEQYF.

V is TRBV11-1 and J is TRBJ2-7; TRBD2 agrees at 13 bases. The germline gives CDR1 SGHAT, CDR2 FQDESV (reference sequence). Trimming took 5 bases from V and 4 from J; bases not matched to a gene: 8. This CDR3 comprises 16 residues. The CDR3 protein is CASSPPGLAGSYEQYF. In DNA form, the CDR3 reads TGTGCCAGCAGCCCCCCGGGACTAGCGGGATCTTACGAGCAGTACTTC.

The chain couples TRBV5-1 to TRBJ2-7; TRBD2 aligns across 9 bases. V lost 6 bases and J lost 7; bases outside the gene matches: 11. Looked up from germline, CDR1 is SGHRS and CDR2 is YFSETQ. The CDR3 totals 14 residues. This chain's CDR3 is CASTPLAGRGEQYF. As DNA, the CDR3 is TGCGCCAGCACCCCCCTAGCGGGAAGAGGAGAGCAGTACTTC.

The chain employs TRBV5-4 and TRBJ2-3, with 9 bases fitting TRBD1. Germline CDR1 reads SGHNT; CDR2 reads YYREEE (reference sequence). The V and J ends lost 4 bases and 4 bases, in that order; junction bases with no gene match: 1. This CDR3 has 13 residues. CDR3 sequence reads: CASSRDRADTQYF. CDR3 bases: TGTGCCAGCAGCAGGGACAGGGCAGATACGCAGTATTTT.

This chain connects TRBV6-1 to TRBJ2-7; D uncertain. Between the trimmed V and J ends, which lost 1 base and 5 bases, there was a span of 6 bases. The germline gives CDR1 MNHNS, CDR2 SASEGT. The CDR3 length is 12 residues. The CDR3 nucleotides read TGTGCCAGCAGTGAAGATCCAGACGAGCAGTACTTC. It codes for CASSEDPDEQYF.

The J gene is TRBJ1-1, the V gene TRBV10-1; 7 nucleotides align to TRBD1. Germline V gene data show CDR1 as WNHNN and CDR2 as SYGVQD (reference sequence). V lost 6 bases to trimming and J lost 2 bases; unmatched junction nucleotides: 3. The CDR3 has 13 amino acids. The CDR3 region has the DNA TGCGCCAGCAGCCGGGACAGTAACACTGAAGCTTTCTTT. This gives the protein CASSRDSNTEAFF.

For the CDR3, the DNA is TGTGCCTGGAGTGTTGGAGAACCTTACGAGCAGTACTTC. The encoded protein is CAWSVGEPYEQYF. The chain links TRBV30 to TRBJ2-7; D is ambiguous. V lost 0 bases to trimming and J lost 4 bases, with 10 bases between them. The CDR3 totals 13 residues. Looked up from germline, CDR1 is GTSNPN and CDR2 is SVGIG (reference sequence).

This rearrangement joins TRBV7-9 to TRBJ2-7; 12 bases match TRBD2. The CDR3 totals 15 residues. V shed 2 bases, J shed 5 bases, and the junction held 4 bases outside the gene matches. The germline V gene encodes CDR1 SEHNR and CDR2 FQNEAQ (reference sequence). CDR3 protein: CASSLPSGRDHEQYF. The CDR3 DNA follows: TGTGCCAGCAGCTTACCTAGCGGGAGGGATCACGAGCAGTACTTC.

J is TRBJ1-1 and V is TRBV25-1; D is perhaps TRBD1 (6 bases). This CDR3 is 14 amino acids long. Per the germline V gene, CDR1 is MGHDK and CDR2 is SYGVNS. The V gene lost 11 bases and the J gene lost 3 bases, with 19 bases spanning the gap. DNA for the CDR3: TGTGCCCTCAACGGCCAGGGGAGGGACACTGAAGCTTTCTTT. Protein sequence: CALNGQGRDTEAFF.

The V call is TRBV9, the J call TRBJ2-3; D is possibly TRBD1 (6 bases). Trimming shortened V by 1 base and J by 3 bases, and 6 bases separated the two germline ends. Germline V gene lookup returns CDR1 SGDLS and CDR2 YYNGEE. The CDR3 runs to 13 residues. CDR3 sequence: CASSVTGTDTQYF. CDR3 coding DNA: TGTGCCAGCAGCGTAACAGGGACAGATACGCAGTATTTT.

The chain couples TRBV7-3 to TRBJ1-2, with a possible D match to TRBD1 (6 bases). Trimming removed 3 bases at V and 4 bases at J, with 15 bases between. The CDR3 spans 15 residues. The germline V gene encodes CDR1 SGHTA and CDR2 FQGTGA. This chain's CDR3 is CASSFPGLGGYGYTF. DNA of the CDR3: TGTGCCAGCAGCTTCCCAGGCTTAGGGGGCTATGGCTACACCTTC.